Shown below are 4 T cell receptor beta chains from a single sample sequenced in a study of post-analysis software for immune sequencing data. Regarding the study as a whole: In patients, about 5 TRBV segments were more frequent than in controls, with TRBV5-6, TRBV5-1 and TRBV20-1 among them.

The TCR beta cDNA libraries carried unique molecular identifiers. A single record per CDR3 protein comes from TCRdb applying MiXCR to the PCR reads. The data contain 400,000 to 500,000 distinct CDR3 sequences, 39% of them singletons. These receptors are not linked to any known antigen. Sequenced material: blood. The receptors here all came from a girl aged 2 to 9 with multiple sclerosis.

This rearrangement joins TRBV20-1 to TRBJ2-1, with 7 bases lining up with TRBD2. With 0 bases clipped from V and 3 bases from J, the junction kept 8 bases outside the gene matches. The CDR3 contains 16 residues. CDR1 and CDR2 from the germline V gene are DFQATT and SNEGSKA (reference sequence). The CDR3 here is CSARDYGRESYNEQFF. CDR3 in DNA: TGCAGTGCTAGAGATTATGGGCGGGAGAGCTACAATGAGCAGTTCTTC.

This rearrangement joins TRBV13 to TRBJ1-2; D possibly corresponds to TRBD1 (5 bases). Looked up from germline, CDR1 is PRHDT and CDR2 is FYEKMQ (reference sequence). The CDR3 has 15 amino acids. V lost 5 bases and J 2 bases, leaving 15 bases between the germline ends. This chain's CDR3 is CASSLRQYLNYGYTF. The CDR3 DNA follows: TGTGCCAGCAGCCTGCGACAGTATCTCAACTATGGCTACACCTTC.

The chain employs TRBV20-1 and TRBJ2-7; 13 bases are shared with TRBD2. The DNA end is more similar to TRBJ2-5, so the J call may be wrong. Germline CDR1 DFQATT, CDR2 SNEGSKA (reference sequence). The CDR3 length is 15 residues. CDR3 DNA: TGCAGTGCTAGCGGGACTAGCGGGATCAGGGAGACCCAGTACTTC. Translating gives CSASGTSGIRETQYF.

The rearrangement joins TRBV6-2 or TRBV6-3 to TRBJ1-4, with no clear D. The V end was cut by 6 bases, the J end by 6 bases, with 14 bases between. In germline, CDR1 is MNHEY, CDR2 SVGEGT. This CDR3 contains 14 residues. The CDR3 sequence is CASSSLGGDEKLFF. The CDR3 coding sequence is TGTGCCAGCAGCAGTCTGGGCGGAGATGAAAAACTGTTTTTT.